What follows describes a single T cell receptor beta chain. Produced via immunoSEQ multiplex PCR; TCRdb's table is partial and in-frame only. The sample lists about 81,000 clones; approximately 94% were seen once. Looked up from germline, CDR1 is PRHDT and CDR2 is FYEKMQ (reference sequence). The CDR3 covers 16 residues. After removal of 1 base from V and 1 base from J, the junction contained 5 bases not matched to a gene. The sample comes from a study of OX40 agonist ivuxolimab in advanced cancers. The overall study: The mean age was roughly 60 years, ranging from 23 to 79, with about 87% of participants male.

Material: CD4+ or CD8+ T cells sorted from blood, obtained in a trial of the OX40 agonist ivuxolimab. This sequence originates from an adult with an advanced solid tumor such as melanoma, head and neck, liver or kidney cancer. The J gene is TRBJ2-5, the V gene TRBV13; TRBD2 agrees at 8 bases. Here the CDR3 reads CASSLERREVQETQYF. CDR3 sequence (DNA): TGTGCCAGCAGCTTAGAACGGCGGGAGGTCCAAGAGACCCAGTACTTC. Looking up the rest from reference TRBV13 and TRBJ2-5 gives the full variable domain: AAGVIQSPRHLIKEKRETATLKCYPIPRHDTVYWYQQGPGQDPQFLISFYEKMQSDKGSIPDRFSAQQFSDYHSELNMSSLELGDSALYFCASSLERREVQETQYFGPGTRLLVL.